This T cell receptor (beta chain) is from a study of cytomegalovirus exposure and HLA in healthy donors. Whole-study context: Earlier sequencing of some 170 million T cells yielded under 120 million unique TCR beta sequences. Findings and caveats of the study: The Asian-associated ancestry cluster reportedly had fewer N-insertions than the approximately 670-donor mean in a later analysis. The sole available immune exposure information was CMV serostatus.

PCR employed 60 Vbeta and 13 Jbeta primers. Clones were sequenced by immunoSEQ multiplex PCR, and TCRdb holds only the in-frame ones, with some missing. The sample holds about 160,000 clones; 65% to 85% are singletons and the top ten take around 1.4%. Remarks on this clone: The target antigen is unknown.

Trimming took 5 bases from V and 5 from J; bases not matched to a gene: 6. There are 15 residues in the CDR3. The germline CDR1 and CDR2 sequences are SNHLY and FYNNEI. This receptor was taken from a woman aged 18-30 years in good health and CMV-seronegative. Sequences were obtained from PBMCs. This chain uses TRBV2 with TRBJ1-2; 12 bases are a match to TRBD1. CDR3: CASSSGTGGAYGYTF. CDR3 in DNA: TGTGCCAGCAGTTCCGGGACAGGGGGCGCTTATGGCTACACCTTC.